This TCR beta chain was retrieved from a study of metastatic and nonmetastatic thyroid tumors. Study at large: Blood and tumor or nodule tissue repertoires from malignant and benign thyroid patients were compared. Findings and caveats of the study: It was reported that TCR beta diversity was significantly higher in malignant thyroid tumors than benign nodules, in blood and tumor.

Before thyroid surgery, none of the patients had received any treatment. Under the authors' procedure: Differences in CDR3 between clinicopathological groups were drawn on to build a classifier intended to discriminate distant-metastatic papillary thyroid cancer patients. TCRdb re-called the PCR reads with MiXCR. The V and J calls and clone size are TCRdb's, not the authors'. Of about 21,000 clones listed, 25% to 35% are singletons. This CDR3 has 17 amino acids. Trimming removed 1 base from V and 1 base from J; junction bases left unmatched: 7. Germline CDR1 and CDR2: DFQATT and SNEGSKA (reference sequence). Comment on this clone: Its antigen remains unidentified.

The V call is TRBV20-1, the J call TRBJ2-2; 9 bases agree with TRBD2. Sequencing was performed on tumor tissue. The source is a female donor with papillary thyroid cancer or a benign thyroid nodule (not recorded which). Some clones in this sample may be carry-over from other donors' samples. The CDR3 nucleotides read TGCAGTGCTAGAGGGGAGCGGGAGGAATGGAACACCGGGGAGCTGTTTTTT. It is translated as CSARGEREEWNTGELFF.